Following are 21 T cell receptor beta chains from one sample sequenced in a study of blood T cell repertoires in COVID-19. The table came from immunoSEQ multiplex PCR; TCRdb's copy has only in-frame clones and leaves some out. This table has around 210,000 clones, around 85% appearing once. The sequencing sample was made of peripheral blood. The receptors were sampled from a woman in her 70s with acute or convalescent COVID-19.

This sequence joins TRBV4-2 and TRBJ1-4; 10 positions match TRBD1. V shed 0 bases, J shed 8 bases, and the junction held 9 bases outside the gene matches. This CDR3 region has 17 residues. CDR1 LGHNA and CDR2 YNFKEQ come from the germline V gene. CDR3 in DNA: TGTGCCAGCAGCCAAGATGGGGCGACAGGGGGCGCGGAAAAACTGTTTTTT. It is translated as CASSQDGATGGAEKLFF.

The chain recombines TRBV7-9 with TRBJ1-5, with 9 bases lining up with TRBD1. The CDR3 has 18 amino acids. Germline V gene data show CDR1 as SEHNR and CDR2 as FQNEAQ (reference sequence). With 0 bases clipped from V and 4 bases from J, the junction kept 10 bases outside the gene matches. DNA for the CDR3: TGTGCCAGCAGCTTAGCGTATGGGACAGGGAATGAGAATCAGCCCCAGCATTTT. Translated, it gives CASSLAYGTGNENQPQHF. The variable domain in full, with the rest retrieved from reference TRBV7-9 and TRBJ1-5, is DTGVSQNPRHKITKRGQNVTFRCDPISEHNRLYWYRQTLGQGPEFLTYFQNEAQLEKSRLLSDRFSAERPKGSFSTLEIQRTEQGDSAMYLCASSLAYGTGNENQPQHFGDGTRLSIL.

This clone was picked up one time. The rearrangement uses TRBV6-5 and TRBJ2-7, with 8 positions matching TRBD1. The CDR3 covers 13 residues. The V gene's germline CDR1 is MNHEY and CDR2 SVGAGI. CDR3 loop: CASSFTTGEALQV. In DNA, the CDR3 is TGTGCCAGCAGTTTCACGACAGGGGAAGCTTTGCAGGTC.

The rearrangement links TRBV14 to TRBJ2-1; 13 positions match TRBD2. CDR3 length: 20 amino acids. Germline CDR1 reads SGHDN; CDR2 reads FVKESK. V lost 2 bases to trimming and J lost 8 bases; unmatched junction nucleotides: 18. The chain's CDR3 is CASSQPKDDTSGRAGDEQFF. CDR3 sequence (DNA): TGTGCCAGCAGCCAACCAAAGGACGATACTAGCGGGAGGGCAGGGGATGAGCAGTTCTTC.

The chain is built from TRBV28 and TRBJ2-1; D might be TRBD1 (6 bases). This CDR3 comprises 14 residues. Germline-derived CDR1 and CDR2 are MDHEN and SYDVKM. The ends were cut back, 2 bases at V and 5 bases at J, with 10 bases in the middle. CDR3 bases: TGTGCCAGCAGTTTAGGGGGCTACCACAATGAGCAGTTCTTC. Amino acid sequence: CASSLGGYHNEQFF.

The chain employs TRBV27 and TRBJ1-1; 12 nucleotides align to TRBD1. CDR1 and CDR2 (germline): MNHEY, SMNVEV (reference sequence). The CDR3 sequence is 15 residues long. With 6 bases clipped from V and 11 bases from J, the junction kept 13 bases outside the gene matches. The DNA of the CDR3 is TGTGCCAGCAGACCCTCCGGGACAGGGGGCGCGAAGGCTTTCTTT. It encodes CASRPSGTGGAKAFF.

The chain joins TRBV19 to TRBJ2-2; D is ambiguous. Deletions cut 0 bases from V and 7 bases from J, with 6 bases between. Per the germline V gene, CDR1 is LNHDA and CDR2 is SQIVND (reference sequence). The CDR3 has 13 residues. As DNA, the CDR3 is TGTGCCAGTAGTATAGAGAGCCTCGGGGAGCTGTTTTTT. This translates into CASSIESLGELFF.

The chain uses TRBV2 and TRBJ1-6; D ambiguous. The CDR3 contains 14 residues. Trimming cost V 7 bases and J 7 bases, with 14 bases left between them. Germline V CDR1 and CDR2: SNHLY, FYNNEI. CDR3 coding DNA: TGTGCCAGCACCCAGCAGGATCGGAATTCACCCCTCCACTTT. Its translation: CASTQQDRNSPLHF.

The V gene is TRBV6-6, the J gene TRBJ2-7; 8 nucleotides agree with TRBD1. V lost 4 bases to trimming and J lost 1 base; unmatched junction nucleotides: 9. The CDR3 loop spans 16 amino acids. The germline V gene has CDR1 MNHNY and CDR2 SVGAGI (reference sequence). The CDR3 loop is CASSFGQGRSSYEQYF. In nucleotides, the CDR3 is TGTGCCAGCAGTTTCGGACAGGGAAGGTCGTCCTACGAGCAGTACTTC.

This clone was seen only a few times. The chain is built from TRBV28 and TRBJ1-3, with 7 bases matching TRBD1. Germline V lookup: CDR1 MDHEN, CDR2 SYDVKM. Losses at the gene ends were 8 bases for V and 2 bases for J; bases not matched to a gene: 9. The CDR3 has 15 residues. The DNA for the CDR3 is TGTGCCAGCCGCGTGACAGGGATGGCTGGAAACACCATATATTTT. It codes for CASRVTGMAGNTIYF.

V gene TRBV11-2 combines with J gene TRBJ2-3, with a tentative D call TRBD2 (5 bases). Germline CDR1 SGHAT, CDR2 FQNNGV. Trimming took off 2 bases at V and 9 bases at J, with 15 bases between the two ends. There are 14 residues in the CDR3. The CDR3: CASSLMSRGSTQYF. The CDR3 bases are TGTGCCAGCAGCTTAATGAGCCGGGGTTCGACGCAGTATTTT. The complete variable domain, with remaining parts taken from reference TRBV11-2 and TRBJ2-3, reads EAGVAQSPRYKIIEKRQSVAFWCNPISGHATLYWYQQILGQGPKLLIQFQNNGVVDDSQLPKDRFSAERLKGVDSTLKIQPAKLEDSAVYLCASSLMSRGSTQYFGPGTRLTVL.

CDR3 sequence reads: CASSPSGGRGETQYF. Here the CDR3 DNA reads TGTGCCAGCAGCCCTAGCGGGGGGCGCGGAGAGACCCAGTACTTC. This chain connects TRBV7-3 to TRBJ2-5; 11 positions match TRBD2. CDR1 and CDR2 (germline): SGHTA, FQGTGA. The CDR3 runs 15 residues. Trimming removed 5 bases from V and 4 bases from J; junction bases left unmatched: 6.

This chain connects TRBV3-1 (or the pseudogene TRBV3-2) to TRBJ2-2; D gene unclear. Germline lookup yields CDR1 LGHDT and CDR2 YNNKEL (reference sequence). The length of the CDR3 is 17 residues. The V end was cut by 4 bases, the J end by 2 bases, with 17 bases between. CDR3 nucleotides: TGTGCCAGCAGCCTAGACCGACAACCGGCCAACACCGGGGAGCTGTTTTTT. Encoded protein: CASSLDRQPANTGELFF.

The V and J genes are TRBV5-4 and TRBJ2-1; 8 nucleotides align to TRBD2. There are 14 residues in the CDR3. Per the germline V gene, CDR1 is SGHNT and CDR2 is YYREEE (reference sequence). V gave up 2 bases and J gave up 9 bases; unmatched junction bases: 7. The CDR3 reads CASSFGTRDVEQFF. Here the CDR3 DNA reads TGTGCCAGCAGCTTCGGGACTAGGGATGTTGAGCAGTTCTTC.

This sequence joins TRBV28 and TRBJ1-1; TRBD1 agrees at 8 bases. Germline assignment: CDR1 MDHEN and CDR2 SYDVKM. There are 15 residues in the CDR3. V trimming: 8 bases; J trimming: 0 bases; junction bases outside the gene matches: 8. DNA for the CDR3: TGTGCCAGCGTACCCGGGACAGGCATGAACACTGAAGCTTTCTTT. Translating it yields CASVPGTGMNTEAFF.

The chain employs TRBV2 and TRBJ2-3, with 9 nucleotides matching TRBD1. The junction had 6 bases not matched to a gene; V was cut back by 6 bases and J by 2 bases. The length of the CDR3 is 15 residues. Germline loops: CDR1 SNHLY, CDR2 FYNNEI. CDR3 DNA: TGTGCCAGCAGGGCCGGGACAGGGTACACAGATACGCAGTATTTT. Its translation is CASRAGTGYTDTQYF.

The chain uses TRBV4-1 and TRBJ1-5, with unresolved D. CDR1 and CDR2 (germline): MGHRA, YSYEKL. V shed 1 base and J shed 2 bases, with 9 bases lying between them. The CDR3 has 15 residues. DNA of the CDR3: TGCGCCAGCAGCCAAGGCCACCCGGGCAATCAGCCCCAGCATTTT. It yields the protein CASSQGHPGNQPQHF.

The rearrangement uses TRBV19 and TRBJ2-3; D possibly corresponds to TRBD2 (5 bases). This CDR3 is 16 amino acids long. The V gene's germline CDR1 is LNHDA and CDR2 SQIVND (reference sequence). Trimming pared 6 bases from V and 4 bases from J, leaving 20 bases between. The CDR3 sequence: CASSLPRGKYSDTQYF. CDR3 nucleotides: TGTGCCAGTAGCCTCCCCCGGGGAAAGTACTCAGATACGCAGTATTTT.

This rearrangement joins TRBV5-6 to TRBJ2-1, with TRBD2 as a possible D gene (5 bases). CDR3 length equals 14 residues. Germline lookup yields CDR1 SGHDT and CDR2 YYEEEE. Between the trimmed V and J ends, which lost 9 bases and 0 bases, there was a span of 13 bases. CDR3 DNA: TGTGCCACCAAGGACTGGAGCTCCTACAATGAGCAGTTCTTC. This gives the protein CATKDWSSYNEQFF. Variable domain in full (rest from reference TRBV5-6 and TRBJ2-1): DAGVTQSPTHLIKTRGQQVTLRCSPKSGHDTVSWYQQALGQGPQFIFQYYEEEERQRGNFPDRFSGHQFPNYSSELNVNALLLGDSALYLCATKDWSSYNEQFFGPGTRLTVL.

This chain joins TRBV28 and TRBJ2-5; 8 bases map to TRBD2. Germline V gene lookup returns CDR1 MDHEN and CDR2 SYDVKM. There are 14 residues in the CDR3. J gave up 5 bases and V 4 bases, and 6 bases lay outside the gene matches. This chain's CDR3 is CASSSSREGETQYF. CDR3 DNA sequence: TGTGCCAGCAGTTCGTCCCGGGAGGGGGAGACCCAGTACTTC.

The chain employs TRBV7-9 and TRBJ1-2; D gene unclear. Trimming removed 3 bases from V and 5 bases from J, with 7 bases in between. Germline CDR1 reads SEHNR; CDR2 reads FQNEAQ (reference sequence). CDR3 length: 12 residues. CDR3: CASSFPAYGYTF. The CDR3 DNA is TGTGCCAGCAGCTTTCCCGCGTATGGCTACACCTTC.